This TCR beta chain was found in a study of blood T cell repertoires in COVID-19 (dated by TCRdb to 2018 to 2021). In the study overall: Collaborator samples came from the United States, Italy and Spain and covered acute and convalescent phases of COVID-19. The material from the prospective study consisted of cDNA or gDNA derived from T cells, B-cell-depleted T cells, or PBMCs. Deeply sampled blood TCRbeta repertoires from subjects exposed to, actively infected with, or recovered from COVID-19 were included in the dataset. A freely available public database, intended as a resource for researchers studying the immune response to SARS-CoV-2, is where the repertoires were released. The samples were drawn from the first 160 participants of the ongoing ImmuneRACE study and from about 1,200 subjects provided by 6 global collaborators. Sample metadata almost always included a de-identified subject ID, COVID-19 status, age in years and sex. Where available, HLA class I and class II types were taken from metadata supplied by the sample provider and were not determined by assay-based typing. Summary of the overall study and its limitations: Clinical and demographic metadata were provided uncurated, with the amount varying by source and participant.

TCRbeta CDR3 regions were amplified from genomic DNA by means of the immunoSEQ Assay, a bias-controlled multiplex PCR. Processing in the source paper ran as follows. The number of nucleated cells in each sample was estimated from the amplification of reference gene primers within the assay. To quantify the absolute abundance of each unique TCRbeta CDR3 rearrangement, sequence reads were collapsed and filtered. Productive Simpson clonality was computed per sample as the square root of Simpson's diversity index over productive rearrangements. TCRdb retrieved this table from immuneACCESS and kept in-frame rearrangements only. Not all clones are present; in checked studies, unresolved V genes account for under half, and no reason is known for the remainder. V and J calls and clone size follow that table, whereas D and trimming were derived from the DNA. The table for this sample lists roughly 200,000 clones; roughly 80% of them were counted only once. Of the sample, roughly 7.9% falls within the top ten clones.

The collaborating institutions used their own protocols to collect whole blood in K2EDTA tubes. For TCRbeta analysis, collaborators shipped samples in one of three forms: frozen whole blood, isolated PBMCs, or DNA extracted from either of those sample types. Worth noting for this clone: The antigen it recognizes is unknown. Base quality data are lacking; no much larger clone is found one base away.

V lost 3 bases and J lost 5 bases, and the count of bases not matched to a germline gene is 12. There are 17 amino acids in the CDR3, from cysteine to phenylalanine inclusive. The sequence is cut down to CDR3 DNA, 51 bases in frame from base 1. CDR1 is given as DFQATT and CDR2 as SNEGSKA, both from the germline V gene (reference sequence). The sequence came from a woman aged 80 or older with acute or convalescent COVID-19. The V and J segments used are TRBV20-1 and TRBJ2-5, and TRBD2 matches 13 of the central bases. Source material: peripheral blood. CDR3 loop: CSASRTSGRSGRETQYF. The nucleotide sequence is TGCAGTGCTAGTAGGACTAGCGGGAGATCGGGGCGGGAGACCCAGTACTTC.